These T cell receptor beta chains were read from a single sample in a study of regulatory T cells in long-lasting Graves disease. TCRdb fed the multiplex PCR reads into MiXCR, producing one record per CDR3 protein. The sample holds about 530,000 distinct CDR3 sequences, about 15% seen once. Another study also made use of these data, one on T cells in Graves' hyperthyroidism and ophthalmopathy.

Specimen: peripheral blood mononuclear cells (PBMCs), collected at new diagnosis, from a patient treated with antithyroid drugs. The receptors derive from a woman aged 35-65 years with Graves disease. CDR3s include the opening cysteine and the closing phenylalanine or tryptophan. Fields, in order: CDR3 DNA, CDR3 protein, J gene, V gene, D gene, clone size. The D gene is left open where the match is weak. Size values are once, few and many counts, or a class for expanded clones, and some rows have none.

TGTGCCAGCAGCCAAGGAGAGTTACAGGGGGCGATTGCCTACGAGCAGTACTTC	CASSQGELQGAIAYEQYF	TRBJ2-7	TRBV3-1	TRBD1	-
TGTGCCAGCAGTGAAGGGGGCTACTTTAACACCGGGGAGCTGTTTTTT	CASSEGGYFNTGELFF	TRBJ2-2	TRBV6-1	-	-
TGTGCCACCAGTGACCCTTTCCAACGTGAAGCTTTCTTT	CATSDPFQREAFF	TRBJ1-1	TRBV24-1	-	-
TGTGCCAGCAGTCGAGGACAGGGAATGTACTTC	CASSRGQGMYF	TRBJ2-7	TRBV6-1	TRBD1	few
TGCGCCAGCAGCCCGGATCCAGGGGGTTGGACCGGGGAGCTGTTTTTT	CASSPDPGGWTGELFF	TRBJ2-2	TRBV4-1	TRBD1	-
TGCGCCAGCAGCTTGGAGGGGCAGGGAGGAAAAGATACGCAGTATTTT	CASSLEGQGGKDTQYF	TRBJ2-3	TRBV5-1	-	-
TGTGCCAGTAAAGTGGGGTTGTGTATTCCCGTCCCCAATCAGCCCCAGCATTTT	CASKVGLCIPVPNQPQHF	TRBJ1-5	TRBV19	-	-
TGTGCCAGCAGTTTGAGGTTACCAAACACTGAAGCTTTCTTT	CASSLRLPNTEAFF	TRBJ1-1	TRBV28	-	many
TGCGCCAGCAGCCAAGTGGGCAGGAGATATGAAGCTTTCTTT	CASSQVGRRYEAFF	TRBJ1-1	TRBV4-1	-	few
TGTGCCAGCAGTCTTAGCGGGGGTGATATTCAGTACTTC	CASSLSGGDIQYF	TRBJ2-4	TRBV12-3/TRBV12-4	TRBD2	few
TGTGCCAGCAGTGGAGACCGCAATGGGGGGAAACTGCTTTTT	CASSGDRNGGKLLF	TRBJ1-4	TRBV6-1	-	-
TGTGCCAGCAGTGATTACGGGAGTGGCTACACCTTC	CASSDYGSGYTF	TRBJ1-2	TRBV2	-	many
TGTGCCAGCAGCCAAGTCGAGGGGGTCGGAAACACCATATATTTT	CASSQVEGVGNTIYF	TRBJ1-3	TRBV3-1	-	many
TGTGCCAGCAGTTCCCCGACAGCCTACGAGCAGTACTTC	CASSSPTAYEQYF	TRBJ2-7	TRBV28	-	many
TGTGCCAGCAGTTTCCCCCAGGGTGGGGCGACCTTC	CASSFPQGGATF	TRBJ1-2	TRBV28	-	many
TGTGCCAGCAGCTTGGGGGACAGGGAGGACGAGCAGTTCTTC	CASSLGDREDEQFF	TRBJ2-1	TRBV13	TRBD1	-
TGTGCCAGCAGTTTAGGGCGACAGTCCAGCTACACCTTC	CASSLGRQSSYTF	TRBJ1-2	TRBV12-3/TRBV12-4	-	many
TGTGCCAGTAGTATAGACAGCCCTAGCTCACCCCTCCACTTT	CASSIDSPSSPLHF	TRBJ1-6	TRBV19	-	-
TGTGCCTGTCCGGGACCCCTCTCCCCAGGAACCTCTGGAAACACCATATATTTT	CACPGPLSPGTSGNTIYF	TRBJ1-3	TRBV30	-	few
TGCGCCAGCAGCTTGGTCCAACCTAGCACAGATACGCAGTATTTT	CASSLVQPSTDTQYF	TRBJ2-3	TRBV5-1	-	few
TGTGCCATCTCGGGACAGGGGTTCAAGCAGCCCCAGCATTTT	CAISGQGFKQPQHF	TRBJ1-5	TRBV10-3	TRBD1	-
TGTGCCAGCAGCTCCGGGCGTGCGAATGAGCAGTTCTTC	CASSSGRANEQFF	TRBJ2-1	TRBV11-2	-	many
TGTGCCACCAGTGATTTAGTGGAGGGGGCAGGGGAGCAGTTCTTC	CATSDLVEGAGEQFF	TRBJ2-1	TRBV24-1	-	many
TGTGCCAGCTCCCCATCGGGGGCCAAGTTCGGCTATGGCTACACCTTC	CASSPSGAKFGYGYTF	TRBJ1-2	TRBV18	-	-
TGCAGCTCCGTCCGGGCAGATACGCAGTATTTT	CSSVRADTQYF	TRBJ2-3	TRBV29-1	-	-
TGTGCCAGCAGTCGAGGGGAAAGGGTCTACGAGCAGTACTTC	CASSRGERVYEQYF	TRBJ2-7	TRBV27	-	many
TGCAGCGTCCTCGGTGGACAGTCCTACAATGAGCAGTTCTTC	CSVLGGQSYNEQFF	TRBJ2-1	TRBV29-1	-	many
TGTGCCAGCAGTTCCCGACAGGGCGCTGAAGCTTTCTTT	CASSSRQGAEAFF	TRBJ1-1	TRBV6-5	TRBD1	many